The 13 T cell receptor beta chains in this list originate from one sample, sequenced in a study of beta chain features in type 1 diabetes. The isolated RNA, all of it, was reverse transcribed, so expressed TCRB transcripts were what got sequenced. TCRdb keeps only in-frame clones here, not all; method: immunoSEQ multiplex PCR. Of nearly 700,000 clones listed, around 15% are singletons. Which antigens these TCRs recognize remains unknown. Whole-study results and caveats: TCRB CDR3s from Type 1 diabetes patients were moderately but significantly shorter in all four CD4+ subsets.

The sample was naive CD4+ T cells from blood. The source of these receptors is a man younger than 30 with type 1 diabetes.

The rearrangement uses TRBV28 and TRBJ1-2; the D gene is possibly TRBD1 (6 bases). This CDR3 has 14 residues. The V end was cut by 4 bases, the J end by 4 bases, with 13 bases between. The germline CDR1 and CDR2 sequences are MDHEN and SYDVKM. The chain's CDR3 is CASSSGQTTYGYTF. CDR3 coding DNA: TGTGCCAGCAGTTCAGGACAGACAACCTATGGCTACACCTTC.

V and J are TRBV4-1 and TRBJ2-3, with D perhaps matching TRBD2 (7 bases). This CDR3 region has 16 residues. The V end lost 0 bases, the J end lost 5 bases, and 15 bases lay between the germline ends. Germline V CDR1 and CDR2: MGHRA, YSYEKL. CDR3 amino acids: CASSQDWAGAQDTQYF. The CDR3 region has the DNA TGCGCCAGCAGCCAAGATTGGGCGGGGGCCCAAGATACGCAGTATTTT.

The chain recombines TRBV29-1 with TRBJ1-4, with unresolved D. The CDR3 totals 13 residues. The ends were cut back, 2 bases at V and 6 bases at J, with 10 bases in the middle. Germline V gives CDR1 SQVTM, CDR2 ANQGSEA. The CDR3 is CSVETPSDEKLFF. DNA of the CDR3: TGCAGCGTTGAAACCCCCTCGGATGAAAAACTGTTTTTT.

This sequence joins TRBV4-2 and TRBJ1-3; D gene ambiguous. Per the germline V gene, CDR1 is LGHNA and CDR2 is YNFKEQ. V was shortened by 0 bases and J by 4 bases, with 10 bases between the two germline ends. The CDR3 is 15 residues long. The chain's CDR3 is CASSQEWTTGNTIYF. Written as DNA, the CDR3 is TGTGCCAGCAGCCAAGAGTGGACTACCGGAAACACCATATATTTT.

The chain recombines TRBV15 with TRBJ2-3; D might be TRBD2 (6 bases). The germline V and J ends were trimmed by 1 base and 0 bases, with 11 bases remaining between them. The germline gives CDR1 LNHNV, CDR2 YYDKDF (reference sequence). The CDR3 has 16 residues. The CDR3 protein is CATSRVRDSSTDTQYF. In DNA, the CDR3 is TGTGCCACCAGCAGAGTACGGGACTCTAGCACAGATACGCAGTATTTT. The full variable domain, with the rest looked up from reference TRBV15 and TRBJ2-3, is DAMVIQNPRYQVTQFGKPVTLSCSQTLNHNVMYWYQQKSSQAPKLLFHYYDKDFNNEADTPDNFQSRRPNTSFCFLDIRSPGLGDTAMYLCATSRVRDSSTDTQYFGPGTRLTVL.

In this sample, this clone turned up a few times. V gene TRBV30 combines with J gene TRBJ2-7; a possible D gene is TRBD1 (5 bases). The germline gives CDR1 GTSNPN, CDR2 SVGIG (reference sequence). The ends were cut back, 5 bases at V and 5 bases at J, with 16 bases in the middle. The CDR3 length is 13 residues. This CDR3 reads CAWGLGQGNEQYF. In DNA, the CDR3 is TGTGCCTGGGGGCTGGGGCAGGGCAACGAGCAGTACTTC.

This clone was seen more than once but under ten times. The J gene is TRBJ1-1, the V gene TRBV11-2, with D tentatively TRBD1 (5 bases). This CDR3 is 13 amino acids long. The germline CDR1 and CDR2 sequences are SGHAT and FQNNGV. V lost 6 bases to trimming and J lost 2 bases, with 10 bases between them. The CDR3 loop reads CASSPTENTEAFF. CDR3 nucleotides: TGTGCCAGCAGTCCGACAGAAAACACTGAAGCTTTCTTT.

This chain links TRBV5-4 with TRBJ2-2, with TRBD1 matching 11 bases. Germline CDR1 reads SGHNT; CDR2 reads YYREEE (reference sequence). The V gene end was trimmed by 4 bases and the J gene end by 0 bases; junction bases not matched to a gene: 11. This CDR3 contains 19 residues. CDR3 sequence (DNA): TGTGCCAGCAGCGTCGGGACAGGGGGGAGACTAGCGAACACCGGGGAGCTGTTTTTT. Its protein is CASSVGTGGRLANTGELFF.

The J gene is TRBJ1-2, the V gene TRBV6-6, with a weak D call TRBD1 (5 bases). CDR1 is MNHNY and CDR2 is SVGAGI in the germline V gene (reference sequence). V was clipped by 7 bases and J by 2 bases, with 17 bases between them. The CDR3 extends over 15 amino acids. The CDR3 spells CASTGKGVMNYGYTF. The CDR3 region has the DNA TGTGCCAGCACAGGGAAAGGCGTTATGAACTATGGCTACACCTTC.

As DNA, the CDR3 is TGTGCCTGGAGGGGGGCTCTCACTGAAGCTTTCTTT. This codes for CAWRGALTEAFF. The rearrangement links TRBV30 to TRBJ1-1; maybe TRBD1 (6 bases). Trimming took 3 bases from V and 4 from J, leaving 9 bases between them. CDR3 size: 12 residues. The V gene's germline CDR1 is GTSNPN and CDR2 SVGIG (reference sequence).

The DNA for the CDR3 is TGTGCCAGCCAGACAGGGGCCTACGAGCAGTACTTC. Protein: CASQTGAYEQYF. V is TRBV7-9 and J is TRBJ2-7; 8 nucleotides line up with TRBD1. Trimming cost V 8 bases and J 2 bases; bases outside gene matches: 2. The CDR3 consists of 12 residues. Germline-derived CDR1 and CDR2 are SEHNR and FQNEAQ (reference sequence).

This clone has more than one count but fewer than ten. This chain links TRBV30 with TRBJ1-2; D might be TRBD1 (5 bases). Germline lookup yields CDR1 GTSNPN and CDR2 SVGIG (reference sequence). This CDR3 is 13 amino acids long. The V end was cut by 5 bases, the J end by 5 bases, with 15 bases between. The CDR3 loop is CAWAQGRLYGYTF. The CDR3 DNA follows: TGTGCCTGGGCGCAGGGACGACTTTATGGCTACACCTTC.

This clone has just a few counts. The V and J genes are TRBV30 and TRBJ1-6, with D possibly being TRBD1 (5 bases). Trimming took off 1 base at V and 1 base at J, with 5 bases between the two ends. The CDR3 spans 14 residues. Germline CDR1 reads GTSNPN; CDR2 reads SVGIG (reference sequence). DNA of the CDR3: TGTGCCTGGAGTGGACAGTCCTATAATTCACCCCTCCACTTT. Protein sequence: CAWSGQSYNSPLHF. The full variable domain, completed using reference TRBV30 and TRBJ1-6, is SQTIHQWPATLVQPVGSPLSLECTVEGTSNPNLYWYRQAAGRGLQLLFYSVGIGQISSEVPQNLSASRPQDRQFILSSKKLLLSDSGFYLCAWSGQSYNSPLHFGNGTRLTVT.